This is a list of T cell receptor beta chains from one sample in a study of regulatory T cells in long-lasting Graves disease. MiXCR, applied by TCRdb to the multiplex PCR reads, yields one record per CDR3 protein. Of 440,000 or so distinct CDR3 sequences in the sample, about 15% were seen once. A further study also used this sample, focusing on T cells in Graves' hyperthyroidism and ophthalmopathy.

Specimen: peripheral blood mononuclear cells (PBMCs), collected at new diagnosis, from a patient treated with antithyroid drugs. These receptor sequences come from a woman between 25 and 40 years old with Graves disease. Each CDR3 is given with its conserved first and last residue. D genes are given only for firm matches. Clone sizes are given selectively: once, few, many, or a class where the clone is expanded.

CDR3nt,CDR3aa,d_gene,abundance,v_gene,j_gene
TGTGCCATCAGTGAGGGGGAAATAGGAGACAATGAGCAGTTCTTC,CAISEGEIGDNEQFF,.,many,TRBV10-3,TRBJ2-1
TGTGCCAGCAGCCCAGACAGGACCAAAAACATTCAGTACTTC,CASSPDRTKNIQYF,.,many,TRBV6-1,TRBJ2-4
TGTGCCACCGGTCTTGGCAGCTCCTACAATGAGCAGTTCTTC,CATGLGSSYNEQFF,.,many,TRBV24-1,TRBJ2-1
TGTGCCAGCAGCCAAGTATGGGCAGGGTTCTACGAGCAGTACTTC,CASSQVWAGFYEQYF,.,.,TRBV14,TRBJ2-7
TGCAGTGCTAGAGCTCCTAGAAAAGGCGCTCCGGATCAGCCCCAGCATTTT,CSARAPRKGAPDQPQHF,.,few,TRBV20-1,TRBJ1-5
TGTGCCAGCAGTCTAGGGACGTTTGCTTTCTTT,CASSLGTFAFF,.,many,TRBV12-3/TRBV12-4,TRBJ1-1
TGTGCCAGCATCCCGGGGGCGGAACTATACAATGAGCAGTTCTTC,CASIPGAELYNEQFF,.,.,TRBV6-1,TRBJ2-1
TGTGCCAGCAGCCAGTGGTTAGCGGGGGGCACAGATACGCAGTATTTT,CASSQWLAGGTDTQYF,TRBD2,many,TRBV27,TRBJ2-3
TGTGCCAGCAGTGAATTAAGGGGAGGGACAGATACGCAGTATTTT,CASSELRGGTDTQYF,TRBD2,many,TRBV6-1,TRBJ2-3
TGTGCCAGCAGTTACTTCGGTGAAGCTTTCTTT,CASSYFGEAFF,.,.,TRBV6-2/TRBV6-3,TRBJ1-1
TGTGCCAGCAGCTCGTCGACAGGCATGAACACTGAAGCTTTCTTT,CASSSSTGMNTEAFF,.,many,TRBV11-3,TRBJ1-1
TGCAGTGCTAGGGATACCGGGACGGCCTACGAGCAGTACTTC,CSARDTGTAYEQYF,.,few,TRBV20-1,TRBJ2-7
TGTGCCAGCTCCGAGTTGAGGTCTAGCGGGACGAGCTACAATGAGCAGTTCTTC,CASSELRSSGTSYNEQFF,TRBD2,.,TRBV18,TRBJ2-1
TGTGCCAGCAGTTTATCATATTGGGGGAACACTGAAGCTTTCTTT,CASSLSYWGNTEAFF,.,few,TRBV27,TRBJ1-1
TGTGCCAGCTCCCGGGGGCGGGAGTCTTCTGTCGGGCAGTACTTC,CASSRGRESSVGQYF,.,.,TRBV18,TRBJ2-7
TGTGCCAGCAGCTTAGAGTCGCAAGAGACCCAGTACTTC,CASSLESQETQYF,.,many,TRBV13,TRBJ2-5
TGTGCCATCAGTGGAAATCTTTACGAGCAGTACTTC,CAISGNLYEQYF,.,.,TRBV10-3,TRBJ2-7
TGTGCCAGCAGCTTAACAGGGAACCCTTTGAACACTGAAGCTTTCTTT,CASSLTGNPLNTEAFF,.,many,TRBV11-2,TRBJ1-1
TGCAGCGTTAGTAAGGCGACAGGACTTCTCTCTGGAAACACCATATATTTT,CSVSKATGLLSGNTIYF,.,many,TRBV29-1,TRBJ1-3
TGCAGCGTTCACAAGGAGGCCGGCTACACCTTC,CSVHKEAGYTF,.,few,TRBV29-1,TRBJ1-2
TGCAGTGCTGAGCGGGAGTCAGGGTGGGAGACCCAGTACTTC,CSAERESGWETQYF,TRBD2,many,TRBV20-1,TRBJ2-5
TGTGCCAGCCGTAAGGGGGGGTCTGAGGGGGAAAGTCAGCCCCAGCATTTT,CASRKGGSEGESQPQHF,.,many,TRBV27,TRBJ1-5
TGTGCCTCACAGGGTGATGGGGTCACTGAAGCTTTCTTT,CASQGDGVTEAFF,.,many,TRBV30,TRBJ1-1
TGTGCCTGGAGTGCTCCGGGACTAGAGGTTGAGACCCAGTACTTC,CAWSAPGLEVETQYF,TRBD2,.,TRBV30,TRBJ2-5
TGTGCCAGCGGTAGGGGGGGAGGATATGGCTACACCTTC,CASGRGGGYGYTF,.,many,TRBV28,TRBJ1-2
TGTGCCAGCAGGCTCAGGGGAGGGAATTCACCCCTCCACTTT,CASRLRGGNSPLHF,.,many,TRBV27,TRBJ1-6